The subject of this entry is one T cell receptor (beta chain). Losses at the gene ends were 2 bases for V and 5 bases for J; bases not matched to a gene: 7. Germline CDR1 and CDR2: SGHVS and FQNEAQ. This CDR3 contains 16 residues. This specimen comes from a study of blood T cell repertoires in COVID-19. Across the whole study: The origin of the acute and convalescent COVID-19 samples was the United States, Italy and Spain.

Assay: immunoSEQ multiplex PCR; the TCRdb copy retains only in-frame clones and omits some. The profile shows a few hundred thousand clones, approximately 88% of them singletons. This chain connects TRBV7-8 to TRBJ2-1, with TRBD1 matching 9 bases. This TCR derives from a woman in her thirties or forties who had recovered from COVID-19. Sequencing was carried out using PBMCs or T cells enriched from blood (not recorded which). The DNA for the CDR3 is TGTGCCAGCAGCTTACCTCGGGACAGGGCAAACAATGAGCAGTTCTTC. This translates into CASSLPRDRANNEQFF.